This T cell receptor (beta chain) comes out of a study of tumor-infiltrating lymphocytes in oesophageal squamous cell carcinoma. This clonotype was recorded at least ten times. CDR1 SGHNT and CDR2 YYREEE come from the germline V gene (reference sequence). Trimming removed 4 bases from V and 0 bases from J; junction bases left unmatched: 6. The CDR3 spans 16 residues. MiXCR, applied by TCRdb to the PCR reads, yields one record per CDR3 protein. This sample carries about 16,000 distinct CDR3 sequences, around 41% of them seen once, and the ten largest clones take about 30%. This chain connects TRBV5-4 to TRBJ2-1; 8 bases agree with TRBD2. The source of this sequence is a female donor with esophageal squamous cell carcinoma. The sample was normal esophageal tissue next to the tumor. CDR3 in DNA: TGTGCCAGCAGCCGTTCGGGGGGGAACTCCTACAATGAGCAGTTCTTC. It codes for CASSRSGGNSYNEQFF.